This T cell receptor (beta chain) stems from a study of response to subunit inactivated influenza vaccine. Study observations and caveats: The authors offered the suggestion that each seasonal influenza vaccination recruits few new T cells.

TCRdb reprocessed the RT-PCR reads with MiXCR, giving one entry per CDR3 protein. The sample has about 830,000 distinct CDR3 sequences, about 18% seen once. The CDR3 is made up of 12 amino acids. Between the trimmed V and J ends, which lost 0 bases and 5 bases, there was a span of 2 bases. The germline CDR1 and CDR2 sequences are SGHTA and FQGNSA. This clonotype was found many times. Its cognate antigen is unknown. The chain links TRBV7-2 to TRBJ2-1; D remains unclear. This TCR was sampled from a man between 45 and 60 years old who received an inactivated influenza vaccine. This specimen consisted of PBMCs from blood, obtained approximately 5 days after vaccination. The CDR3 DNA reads TGTGCCAGCAGCTTAGCCCACAATGAGCAGTTCTTC. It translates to CASSLAHNEQFF.